The T cell receptor beta chain described here comes from a study of human T cells and chemical hapten exposure. Extraction yielded total RNA from whole blood (unfractionated). The study, taken as a whole, reports: High-frequency TCRs, those above 1 in 1000, stayed the same after DPC sensitization.

On this clonotype: Its antigen remains unidentified.

Separate cDNA molecules received unique molecular identifiers, which the library attached to them. A single record per CDR3 protein comes from TCRdb applying MiXCR to the reads. The repertoire has around 120,000 distinct CDR3 sequences, 8% to 9.5% of them found once; the top ten carry around 1.5%. The sample taken for sequencing was whole blood. The receptor was derived from a human donor in good health. Some clones in this sample may be carry-over from other donors' samples.

The chain's CDR3 is CASSLGQGKRETQYF. For the CDR3, the DNA is TGTGCCAGCAGTTTGGGACAGGGGAAAAGAGAGACCCAGTACTTC. The chain recombines TRBV12-3 or TRBV12-4 with TRBJ2-5; the match to TRBD1 covers 10 bases. The ends lost 3 bases at V and 4 bases at J; junction bases unmatched: 5. The CDR3 is 15 amino acids.